This T cell receptor beta chain was sequenced during a study of T-cell memory formation after mild COVID-19. At the level of the study: Largely, TCR clusters stayed within a single donor.

MiXCR was run by TCRdb on the 5' RACE reads, yielding one entry per CDR3 protein. This sample has fewer than 200,000 distinct CDR3 sequences; roughly 20% occur once, and the top ten carry 3% to 4%. Points from the study as a whole: Later expanders leaned toward CD4+, whereas clones contracting from day 15 to 85 were balanced CD4/CD8.

Per the germline V gene, CDR1 is DFQATT and CDR2 is SNEGSKA (reference sequence). V lost 3 bases to trimming and J lost 2 bases, with 7 bases between them. The CDR3 is 12 amino acids. On this clonotype itself: The antigen remains unidentified.

The sample was PBMCs or a T cell subset sorted from them (not recorded which). This TCR derives from a man between 18 and 35 years old who had mild COVID-19 (a few samples of this study predate the infection). Cell type and time point are not known. The chain combines TRBV20-1 with TRBJ2-5, with D unresolved. This CDR3 is CSASRVQETQYF. In DNA form, the CDR3 reads TGCAGTGCTAGCCGGGTGCAAGAGACCCAGTACTTC.